Included here is one TCR beta chain sequence, with context. These data come from a study of blood T cells in healthy people across ages. CDR3 length equals 17 residues. The V end was cut by 0 bases, the J end by 2 bases, with 15 bases between. Germline loops: CDR1 MGHRA, CDR2 YSYEKL. A second PCR, run for roughly 7 to 11 cycles, used a sample-barcoded 5' primer plus a J-beta primer mix. Tags on each cDNA molecule came from a template-switch adaptor with 12 random nucleotides. MiXCR, applied by TCRdb to the 5' RACE reads, yields one record per CDR3 protein. There are more than 1.4 million distinct CDR3 sequences in the sample; about 40% occur only once, and 7.9% lies in the top ten. Each donor's blood draw was roughly 9.5 milliliters of peripheral blood.

The sequenced sample was blood. The chain combines TRBV4-1 with TRBJ2-3; the D gene is possibly TRBD2 (5 bases). This TCR came from a young woman in good health. The CDR3 DNA reads TGCGCCAGCAGCCAAGATTTCCTAGGAGACTACACAGATACGCAGTATTTT. Translating gives CASSQDFLGDYTDTQYF.